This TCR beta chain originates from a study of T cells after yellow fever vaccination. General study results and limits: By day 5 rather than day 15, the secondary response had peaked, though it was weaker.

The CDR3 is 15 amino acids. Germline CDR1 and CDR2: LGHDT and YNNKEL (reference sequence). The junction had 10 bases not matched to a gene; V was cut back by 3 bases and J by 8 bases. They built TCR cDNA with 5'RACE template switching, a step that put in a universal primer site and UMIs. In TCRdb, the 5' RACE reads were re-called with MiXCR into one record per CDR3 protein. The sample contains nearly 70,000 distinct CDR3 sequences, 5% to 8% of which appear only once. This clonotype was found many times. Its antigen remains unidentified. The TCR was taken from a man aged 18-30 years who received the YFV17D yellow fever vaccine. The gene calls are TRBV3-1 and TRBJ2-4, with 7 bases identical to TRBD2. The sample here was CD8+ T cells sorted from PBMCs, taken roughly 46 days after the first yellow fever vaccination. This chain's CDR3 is CASSQAGGFGDIQYF. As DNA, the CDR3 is TGTGCCAGCAGCCAGGCCGGGGGGTTTGGGGACATTCAGTACTTC.